This T cell receptor beta chain was captured by sequencing in a study of shared clonotypes between healthy human individuals (dated by TCRdb to the early 2020s). The study in broad terms: A couple of women and three men aged 18 to 49 years were included in the cohort. To increase sequencing depth and limit assay-specific biases, TCR repertoire library preparation and sequencing were carried out by different laboratories using diverse techniques. The study deeply sequenced blood TCR repertoires of about 5 healthy adults to estimate repertoire size and the extent of clonotype sharing between individuals. Leukapheresis yielded between about 0.9 and 8.9 billion PBMCs per donor.

Concerning this clone: This clone's antigen is unknown. Nothing much larger sits one base from this clone, and base qualities are not available.

V is cut by 0 bases and J by 5 bases, and the space between the germline ends is 12 bases. According to the germline V gene, CDR1 reads SGHRS and CDR2 reads YFSETQ. From the cysteine through the phenylalanine, the CDR3 covers 15 amino acids. Here the CDR3 DNA is all that survives: 45 bases in frame from base 1. Using the deep immunoSEQ assay, multiplex PCR amplified TCR CDR3 regions from genomic DNA. For each cell subset, the extracted genomic DNA was distributed evenly across all wells of several immunoSEQ 96-well plates, and each plate served as one replicate. Each replicate PCR for unsorted PBMC received roughly 0.3 ug genomic DNA, equal to approximately 29,000 T cell genomes. Genomic DNA from unsorted PBMC was sequenced over ten immunoSEQ deep assay plates. Purified libraries were measured with a Qubit 3.0 fluorometer, size-checked on a Bioanalyzer 2100, and measured again with the KAPA Library Quantification kit. A separate single-read 150-cycle Illumina NextSeq 550 flow cell was used to sequence each immunoSEQ 96-well plate. In the paper's pipeline: The immunoSEQ output contained only junctional sequences without quality scores, so filtering could not match that applied to full-length reads. Sequences were annotated with PyIR, a Python wrapper for IgBLAST v1.9, using IMGT germline references to assign V/J genes and CDR3. Any read was removed if the V/J assignment was weak (E-value above 1e-6), the CDR3 was missing, or the read contained stop codons, out-of-frame junctions, or ambiguous translated residues. V3J clonotypes were defined by identical inferred V gene, J gene, and CDR3 amino acid sequence. Percentage overlap between repertoires was computed as shared unique clonotypes divided by the size of the smaller repertoire. Repertoire richness was assessed with RTK rarefaction, the Chao1 estimator, and Recon v2.1 estimates of unobserved clonotypes. In its TCRdb copy, this immuneACCESS table keeps in-frame sequences only and misses some clones. Where compared with another copy, unresolved V genes explain less than half of these, and the others have no known cause. V, J and clone size derive from that table, while D and trimming were established from the DNA sequence. In this sample the table shows 500,000 to 650,000 clones, around 76% of which occur a single time. The ten largest clones represent about 12% of the sample.

The donors were healthy, HIV-negative adults who had no recently reported acute infections or vaccinations. All donors were Caucasian adults living in Nashville, Tennessee, USA. For unsorted samples, tens of millions of PBMCs were counted, and genomic DNA was extracted using the QIAamp DNA Blood Mini kit. Blood was obtained by leukapheresis, after which PBMCs were separated by Ficoll-Histopaque density gradient centrifugation and cryopreserved in liquid nitrogen vapor phase. General conclusions and limits of the study: Because the study included only a small number of donors, the genetic and exposure-history diversity represented was limited. Sampling was restricted to blood, and TCR repertoires in tissue are likely to differ from TCR repertoires in blood. Pairwise subsampling indicated that sequencing depth was expected to affect the degree of clonotype sharing among donors.

The rearranged chain carries TRBV5-1 and TRBJ2-1; 5 matching bases give a weak D call of TRBD2. The specimen sequenced was PBMCs. The clonotype comes from a woman between 40 and 50 years old in good health. Some clones in this sample may be carry-over from other donors' samples. The DNA sequence is as follows: TGCGCCAGCAGCTTGGAATTGCGGAGGAACAATGAGCAGTTCTTC. Translated, this gives CASSLELRRNNEQFF.